These T cell receptor beta chains were read from a single sample in a study of shared clonotypes between healthy human individuals. Produced via immunoSEQ multiplex PCR; TCRdb's table is partial and in-frame only. The table records roughly 2,500,000 clones, approximately 93% of them present only once. Sequenced: naive CD4+ T cells from PBMCs. All receptors derive from a man between 18 and 29 years old in good health. Some clones in this sample may be carry-over from other donors' samples. Both conserved end residues are part of each CDR3. The D gene is left open where the match is weak. Clone size is shown for a subset of rows, as once, few, many or a class of expanded clone.

clone_size j_call v_call d_call cdr3_aa cdr3_nt
. TRBJ1-1 TRBV7-2 . CASSLGDTTWGAFF TGTGCCAGCAGCTTGGGGGATACCACTTGGGGAGCTTTCTTT
. TRBJ1-3 TRBV2 . CASSPSRSGNTIYF TGTGCCAGCAGCCCCAGCCGCTCTGGAAACACCATATATTTT
. TRBJ2-5 TRBV11-2 . CASSLHGQGRTQYF TGTGCCAGCAGCTTACATGGGCAGGGTCGGACCCAGTACTTC
once TRBJ1-1 TRBV5-8 . CASSGGLGTMNTEAFF TGTGCCAGCAGCGGCGGGTTAGGCACCATGAACACTGAAGCTTTCTTT
. TRBJ2-1 TRBV19 . CASSIGLQGFTYNEQFF TGTGCCAGTAGTATCGGGCTCCAAGGCTTTACCTACAATGAGCAGTTCTTC
. TRBJ2-3 TRBV11-3 . CASSFTGTEADTQYF TGTGCCAGCAGCTTTACGGGGACGGAGGCAGATACGCAGTATTTT
. TRBJ2-3 TRBV10-3 . CAISEGATDTQYF TGTGCCATCAGTGAGGGGGCCACAGATACGCAGTATTTT
. TRBJ1-2 TRBV7-2 . CASSFGQNPNYGYTF TGTGCCAGCAGCTTTGGACAGAATCCTAACTATGGCTACACCTTC
. TRBJ2-2 TRBV19 . CASMRVRTPPGELFF TGTGCCAGTATGAGGGTGCGGACGCCCCCCGGGGAGCTGTTTTTT
. TRBJ2-7 TRBV5-6 TRBD2 CASSSGLAGGRYEQYF TGTGCCAGCAGCTCAGGACTAGCGGGAGGCAGGTACGAGCAGTACTTC
. TRBJ1-1 TRBV5-6 . CASRPHDGMNTEAFF TGTGCCAGCAGACCCCACGACGGGATGAACACTGAAGCTTTCTTT
. TRBJ1-2 TRBV18 TRBD1 CASSPATGGEHYGYTF TGTGCCAGCTCACCAGCAACAGGGGGGGAGCACTATGGCTACACCTTC
. TRBJ2-3 TRBV6-1 TRBD1 CASSEQGQTQYF TGTGCCAGCAGTGAACAGGGACAGACGCAGTATTTT
. TRBJ2-3 TRBV15 . CATSRAQVPDTQYF TGTGCCACCAGCAGGGCCCAGGTTCCAGATACGCAGTATTTT
. TRBJ2-1 TRBV30 TRBD2 CARKASGGYNEQFF TGTGCCCGCAAAGCCAGCGGGGGCTACAATGAGCAGTTCTTC
. TRBJ1-3 TRBV25-1 . CASSELVNTIYF TGTGCCAGCAGTGAATTGGTAAACACCATATATTTT
. TRBJ2-2 TRBV18 TRBD2 CASSPPGGPTGELFF TGTGCCAGCTCACCACCGGGAGGGCCCACCGGGGAGCTGTTTTTT
once TRBJ2-3 TRBV28 TRBD1 CASTPQGLDTQYF TGTGCCAGCACCCCACAGGGGTTAGATACGCAGTATTTT
. TRBJ2-7 TRBV7-9 TRBD1 CASEPSGQGYEQYF TGTGCCAGTGAGCCGTCGGGACAGGGCTACGAGCAGTACTTC
. TRBJ1-1 TRBV10-1 TRBD1 CASSFPPRQGPMNTEAFF TGCGCCAGCAGTTTTCCCCCCCGACAGGGTCCTATGAACACTGAAGCTTTCTTT
once TRBJ2-7 TRBV10-3 . CAITPGLGSYEQYF TGTGCCATCACCCCGGGACTCGGATCCTACGAGCAGTACTTC
. TRBJ2-7 TRBV4-1 TRBD1 CASSQRTGEYEQYF TGCGCCAGCAGCCAAAGGACAGGGGAGTACGAGCAGTACTTC
. TRBJ2-7 TRBV18 . CASSPPNYPSSYEQYF TGTGCCAGCTCACCACCGAACTACCCGAGCTCCTACGAGCAGTACTTC
once TRBJ2-3 TRBV6-6 TRBD2 CASSYVTGGRGTQYF TGTGCCAGCAGTTACGTTACGGGAGGTAGAGGTACGCAGTATTTT
. TRBJ2-7 TRBV18 . CASSPIAQSSYEQYF TGTGCCAGCTCACCAATCGCCCAGAGCTCCTACGAGCAGTACTTC
. TRBJ1-1 TRBV11-2 TRBD1 CASSPLTGSSTEAFF TGTGCCAGCAGCCCCTTGACAGGGAGTTCCACTGAAGCTTTCTTT
. TRBJ2-7 TRBV15 . CATSRVLYGSSYEQYF TGTGCCACCAGCAGAGTTTTATACGGGAGCTCCTACGAGCAGTACTTC
. TRBJ2-1 TRBV28 TRBD1 CASSLLGQGARNEQFF TGTGCCAGCAGTTTATTGGGCCAGGGGGCTAGGAATGAGCAGTTCTTC
. TRBJ1-2 TRBV28 . CASSPDYGYTF TGTGCCAGCAGCCCGGACTATGGCTACACCTTC
. TRBJ1-2 TRBV15 TRBD1 CATSRGQGLGDYGYTF TGTGCCACCAGCCGGGGACAGGGCTTAGGCGACTATGGCTACACCTTC
. TRBJ1-2 TRBV29-1 TRBD1 CSVVGLSGQGAQAF TGCAGCGTTGTTGGGTTATCGGGACAGGGGGCTCAAGCCTTC
. TRBJ1-3 TRBV6-1 . CASSYSGNTIYF TGTGCCAGCAGTTACTCTGGAAACACCATATATTTT
. TRBJ2-5 TRBV29-1 TRBD2 CSVARLAGGPETQYF TGCAGCGTAGCGCGACTAGCGGGAGGGCCGGAGACCCAGTACTTC
. TRBJ1-1 TRBV11-2 . CASSLNRLNTEAFF TGTGCCAGCAGCTTAAACAGACTGAACACTGAAGCTTTCTTT